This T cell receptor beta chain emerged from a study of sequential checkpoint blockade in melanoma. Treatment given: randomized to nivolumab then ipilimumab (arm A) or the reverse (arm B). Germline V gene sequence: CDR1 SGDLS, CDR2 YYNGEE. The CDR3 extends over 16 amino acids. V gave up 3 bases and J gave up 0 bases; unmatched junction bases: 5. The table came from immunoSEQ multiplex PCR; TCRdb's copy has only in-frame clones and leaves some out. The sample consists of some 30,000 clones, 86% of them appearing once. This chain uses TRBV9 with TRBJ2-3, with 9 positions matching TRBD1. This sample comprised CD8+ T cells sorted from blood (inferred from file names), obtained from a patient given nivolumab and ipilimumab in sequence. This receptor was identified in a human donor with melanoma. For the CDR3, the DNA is TGTGCCAGCAGCGGTCACAGGGGGCAGAGCACAGATACGCAGTATTTT. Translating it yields CASSGHRGQSTDTQYF.